Shown below are 22 T cell receptor beta chains from a single sample sequenced in a study of T cell repertoires in ileal Crohn's disease. Produced via immunoSEQ multiplex PCR; TCRdb's table is partial and in-frame only. The sample includes 15,000 to 20,000 clones, 60% to 85% of them seen just once. The time point here: inflamed ileum from the surgical specimen. Sequenced material: ileal tissue. All receptors derive from an adult with Crohn's disease.

J is TRBJ2-2 and V is TRBV7-2, with D possibly being TRBD2 (6 bases). The CDR3 covers 15 residues. V was cut by 4 bases and J by 4 bases, with 13 bases left in between. Germline loops: CDR1 SGHTA, CDR2 FQGNSA. The DNA of the CDR3 is TGTGCCAGCAGCTGGACTACCGCTTCCACCGGGGAGCTGTTTTTT. Protein: CASSWTTASTGELFF.

This clone was observed a handful of times. The genes are TRBV25-1 and TRBJ2-7, with 8 nucleotides matching TRBD1. This CDR3 has 16 amino acids. Trimming removed 3 bases from V and 2 bases from J; junction bases left unmatched: 9. In germline, CDR1 is MGHDK, CDR2 SYGVNS. CDR3: CASSDDRGPSTYEQYF. DNA of the CDR3: TGTGCCAGCAGTGATGACAGGGGACCATCGACCTACGAGCAGTACTTC.

V usage is TRBV14 and J usage is TRBJ1-2, with 8 bases that match TRBD1. Looked up from germline, CDR1 is SGHDN and CDR2 is FVKESK. Trimming removed 4 bases from V and 8 bases from J; junction bases left unmatched: 12. CDR3 length: 15 residues. Here the CDR3 DNA reads TGTGCCAGCAGCCCCGACCTGCAGGGGGCCGGCGGCTACACCTTC. It is translated as CASSPDLQGAGGYTF.

V gene TRBV7-9 combines with J gene TRBJ2-7; 10 nucleotides agree with TRBD1. CDR1 is SEHNR, CDR2 FQNEAQ, per germline (reference sequence). Trimming took 2 bases from V and 5 from J; bases not matched to a gene: 12. The length of the CDR3 is 17 residues. CDR3 protein: CASSLSLAGTGVDEQYF. CDR3 in DNA: TGTGCCAGCAGCTTATCCTTAGCGGGGACAGGGGTCGACGAGCAGTACTTC.

The chain combines TRBV28 with TRBJ2-5; tentatively, D is TRBD1 or TRBD2 (5 bases each). The germline V and J ends were trimmed by 6 bases and 1 base, with 15 bases remaining between them. The CDR3 is 15 amino acids. Germline assignment: CDR1 MDHEN and CDR2 SYDVKM. CDR3 in amino acids: CASSNRDGRQETQYF. CDR3 nucleotide sequence: TGTGCCAGCAGCAACCGGGACGGACGCCAAGAGACCCAGTACTTC.

As regards this clone: The junction shows a germline mismatch at one end, possibly a read error. V usage is TRBV27 and J usage is TRBJ1-2; D may be TRBD1 (5 bases). This CDR3 is built from 14 residues. The germline CDR1 and CDR2 sequences are MNHEY and SMNVEV (reference sequence). DNA for the CDR3: TGTACCAGCAGTTTTATTGCCCAGGGTGGTGGCTACACCTTC. Encoded protein: CTSSFIAQGGGYTF.

CDR3 in amino acids: CASSAPSGRAYEQYF. The CDR3 nucleotides are TGTGCCAGCAGCGCTCCTAGCGGGAGGGCCTACGAGCAGTACTTC. The chain recombines TRBV7-2 with TRBJ2-7; 12 nucleotides agree with TRBD2. V trimming: 5 bases; J trimming: 2 bases; junction bases outside the gene matches: 4. The CDR3 loop spans 15 amino acids. The germline V gene encodes CDR1 SGHTA and CDR2 FQGNSA.

V is TRBV7-9 and J is TRBJ1-1; D might be TRBD1 (5 bases). The CDR3 sequence is 12 residues long. Germline V gene data show CDR1 as SEHNR and CDR2 as FQNEAQ (reference sequence). Trimming took 2 bases from V and 8 from J, leaving 9 bases between them. The CDR3 is CASSLSSGEAFF. The DNA of the CDR3 is TGTGCCAGCAGCTTATCCTCAGGGGAAGCTTTCTTT.

The CDR3 bases are TGCGCCAGCAGCCCGGACAGGGTAGGGCAAGAGACCCAGTACTTC. This codes for CASSPDRVGQETQYF. The chain couples TRBV5-1 to TRBJ2-5, with 8 bases aligning to TRBD1. V lost 4 bases to trimming and J lost 2 bases; unmatched junction nucleotides: 7. Germline CDR1 is SGHRS and CDR2 is YFSETQ. This CDR3 contains 15 residues.

This clone appeared a few times. CDR3 sequence: CASSPLSTTNEQYF. The CDR3 DNA sequence: TGTGCCAGCAGCCCCCTATCGACCACAAACGAGCAGTACTTC. The V gene is TRBV7-9, the J gene TRBJ2-7; D uncertain. Germline V gene data show CDR1 as SEHNR and CDR2 as FQNEAQ (reference sequence). The CDR3 runs to 14 residues. The germline V and J ends were trimmed by 5 bases and 5 bases, with 16 bases remaining between them.

The chain couples TRBV2 to TRBJ1-4; a possible D gene is TRBD1 (5 bases). The length of the CDR3 is 15 residues. V was cut by 7 bases and J by 4 bases, with 16 bases left in between. CDR1 is SNHLY and CDR2 is FYNNEI in the germline V gene. DNA for the CDR3: TGTGCCAGCAATCAGATTCAGGGTAATAATGAAAAACTGTTTTTT. Translated: CASNQIQGNNEKLFF.

The rearrangement joins TRBV6-4 to TRBJ2-1, with 8 bases fitting TRBD2. This CDR3 has 16 amino acids. The V gene end was trimmed by 2 bases and the J gene end by 6 bases; junction bases not matched to a gene: 9. Germline V gene lookup returns CDR1 MRHNA and CDR2 SNTAGT. CDR3 coding DNA: TGTGCCAGCAGTGACGGTGCGGGGGGACCCATCAATGAGCAGTTCTTC. Amino acids: CASSDGAGGPINEQFF.

The chain joins TRBV28 to TRBJ2-7; 8 bases align to TRBD2. Germline CDR1 reads MDHEN; CDR2 reads SYDVKM. The CDR3 runs 15 residues. The J segment lost 0 bases and the V segment lost 1 base, leaving 2 bases of the junction unmatched. This CDR3 reads CASSLFLAGSYEQYF. The CDR3 nucleotides read TGTGCCAGCAGTTTATTTCTAGCGGGCTCCTACGAGCAGTACTTC.

CDR3 nucleotide sequence: TGTGCCAGCAGTCCAGGACGCCTTCGCGCAGATACGCAGTATTTT. Protein product: CASSPGRLRADTQYF. The chain has TRBV28 and TRBJ2-3; D unclear. V was pared by 5 bases and J by 4 bases, with 16 bases between. From germline, CDR1 is MDHEN and CDR2 SYDVKM. CDR3 length: 15 residues. The full variable domain, rest sourced from reference TRBV28 and TRBJ2-3, is DVKVTQSSRYLVKRTGEKVFLECVQDMDHENMFWYRQDPGLGLRLIYFSYDVKMKEKGDIPEGYSVSREKKERFSLILESASTNQTSMYLCASSPGRLRADTQYFGPGTRLTVL.

The chain is built from TRBV19 and TRBJ1-3, with D possibly TRBD1 on 5 matching bases. The ends were cut back, 7 bases at V and 0 bases at J, with 10 bases in the middle. Germline CDR1 is LNHDA and CDR2 is SQIVND (reference sequence). The CDR3 spans 14 residues. The CDR3 DNA reads TGTGCCAGTACTCGGGGCGGCTCTGGAAACACCATATATTTT. As protein: CASTRGGSGNTIYF.

This clone counts as medium-sized (0.01 to 0.1%). The chain has TRBV5-5 and TRBJ2-7, with a tentative D call TRBD1 (6 bases). Trimming shortened V by 2 bases and J by 5 bases, and 8 bases separated the two germline ends. There are 12 residues in the CDR3. Germline V gives CDR1 SGHKS, CDR2 YYEKEE (reference sequence). The CDR3 region has the DNA TGTGCCAGCAGCTTCGGACAGAACGAGCAGTACTTC. This sequence encodes CASSFGQNEQYF.

This chain joins TRBV18 and TRBJ1-1, with TRBD1 matching 9 bases. Trimming cost V 7 bases and J 5 bases; bases outside gene matches: 14. This CDR3 is built from 16 residues. The V gene's germline CDR1 is KGHSH and CDR2 LQKENI. The CDR3 coding sequence is TGTGCCAGCTTATCGGAGACAGGGGGGGCGGGAACTGAAGCTTTCTTT. Encoded protein: CASLSETGGAGTEAFF.

The rearrangement links TRBV29-1 to TRBJ1-2; D might be TRBD1 (6 bases). Germline V gene data show CDR1 as SQVTM and CDR2 as ANQGSEA. The germline V and J ends were trimmed by 6 bases and 3 bases, with 14 bases remaining between them. This CDR3 is 13 amino acids long. This chain's CDR3 is CSVGGGQDYGYTF. DNA of the CDR3: TGCAGCGTCGGGGGGGGGCAGGACTATGGCTACACCTTC.

V and J are TRBV27 and TRBJ1-5; perhaps TRBD1 as D (5 bases). The germline V and J ends were trimmed by 5 bases and 6 bases, with 11 bases remaining between them. The V gene's germline CDR1 is MNHEY and CDR2 SMNVEV (reference sequence). The CDR3 loop spans 13 amino acids. CDR3 amino acids: CASSLYRFQPQHF. In nucleotides, the CDR3 is TGTGCCAGCAGTCTGTACAGGTTTCAGCCCCAGCATTTT.

This chain joins TRBV6-1 and TRBJ1-1, with TRBD1 as a possible D gene (5 bases). Germline CDR1 MNHNS, CDR2 SASEGT. This CDR3 has 14 residues. The V end lost 4 bases, the J end lost 6 bases, and 15 bases lay between the germline ends. The CDR3 nucleotides are TGTGCCAGCAGTGCCCCCATACAGGAGGCTGAAGCTTTCTTT. It specifies CASSAPIQEAEAFF.

The chain carries TRBV18 and TRBJ2-1, with D perhaps TRBD2 (5 bases). The V end lost 0 bases, the J end lost 7 bases, and 16 bases lay between the germline ends. This CDR3 has 16 residues. Germline values: CDR1 KGHSH, CDR2 LQKENI. The CDR3 protein is CASSPPLAISGNEQFF. CDR3 sequence (DNA): TGTGCCAGCTCACCACCGTTGGCCATTTCGGGGAATGAGCAGTTCTTC.

This clone appeared once. The chain employs TRBV27 and TRBJ2-6; 9 nucleotides align to TRBD1. CDR1 and CDR2 (germline): MNHEY, SMNVEV (reference sequence). The CDR3 covers 16 residues. V dropped 5 bases and J dropped 3; count of bases not matched to a gene: 5. The CDR3 loop reads CASSPTGGGGANVLTF. Here the CDR3 DNA reads TGTGCCAGCAGTCCGACAGGGGGTGGTGGGGCCAACGTCCTGACTTTC.